This T cell receptor beta chain comes out of a study of T cell repertoires in cytomegalovirus infection. Overall study context: From public TCR beta signatures came an indication of both CMV infection and matching HLA type. Study-wide results and limits: Dominant in the ex vivo response were TCR beta clonotypes restricted by HLA-C and specific for CMV. Public TCR beta family frequency separated CMV-and-HLA carriers, including in an independent cohort.

The CDR3 runs to 15 residues. The ends lost 6 bases at V and 11 bases at J; junction bases unmatched: 15. Germline assignment: CDR1 MNHEY and CDR2 SVGAGI. As to this clonotype: Its cognate antigen is unknown.

A single record per CDR3 protein comes from TCRdb applying MiXCR to the reads. This table holds 150,000 to 200,000 distinct CDR3 sequences, approximately 30% found once. The rearrangement links TRBV6-5 to TRBJ1-4; 7 bases align to TRBD1. This sequence originates from a human donor in good health (CMV status not recorded). Some clones in this sample may be carry-over from other donors' samples. Sequences were obtained from PBMCs. The CDR3 DNA is TGTGCCAGCAGCCACCCGGGGCAGGGGGAGTGGAAACTGTTTTTT. Translated, it gives CASSHPGQGEWKLFF.